This entry lists 21 T cell receptor beta chains sequenced from one sample in a study of T-cell memory formation after mild COVID-19 (dated by TCRdb to the early 2020s). The library was generated by 5' RACE. Sequencer: Illumina NovaSeq 6000. The public sequencing data were trimmed at Q25 with fastp and processed into clonotypes with MiXCR by TCRdb, which kept only in-frame beta chains. When rows share a CDR3 protein, they turn into one entry using the most common DNA and genes. In this sample the table shows 400,000 to 550,000 distinct CDR3 sequences, roughly 23% of which occur a single time. The top ten constitute under 15% of the sample. The sample was PBMCs or a T cell subset sorted from them (not recorded which). Receptors were obtained from an adult woman who had mild COVID-19 (a few samples of this study predate the infection). The sample titles of this study are shuffled in the database, so cell type and time point are left out; the donor was told from shared clones.

The chain joins TRBV29-1 to TRBJ2-7, with D perhaps matching TRBD1 or TRBD2 (5 bases each). The V end lost 6 bases, the J end lost 7 bases, and 25 bases lay between the germline ends. CDR3 length equals 15 residues. Germline CDR1 reads SQVTM; CDR2 reads ANQGSEA. The CDR3 DNA reads TGCAGCGTGGATGCTGGTTTGGGACCAGCGAGGGAGCAGTACTTC. Translated, it gives CSVDAGLGPAREQYF.

The chain couples TRBV10-3 to TRBJ2-7; D assignment may be TRBD1 or TRBD2 (5 bases each). V was trimmed by 2 bases and J by 0 bases, leaving 11 bases between them. The germline V gene encodes CDR1 ENHRY and CDR2 SYGVKD. The CDR3 totals 15 residues. The CDR3 sequence is CAISETGTSSYEQYF. The CDR3 region has the DNA TGTGCCATCAGTGAGACGGGGACGTCCTCCTACGAGCAGTACTTC.

The rearrangement joins TRBV3-1 to TRBJ2-2; D remains unclear. The CDR3 loop spans 11 amino acids. CDR1 is LGHDT and CDR2 is YNNKEL in the germline V gene (reference sequence). The V gene lost 6 bases and the J gene lost 4 bases, with 3 bases spanning the gap. The CDR3: CASRATGELFF. In DNA, the CDR3 is TGTGCCAGCAGGGCCACCGGGGAGCTGTTTTTT.

J is TRBJ2-7 and V is TRBV7-2; no definite D call. Germline lookup yields CDR1 SGHTA and CDR2 FQGNSA. Trimming pared 5 bases from V and 4 bases from J, leaving 18 bases between. This CDR3 comprises 15 residues. This CDR3 reads CASSADPVSSYEQYF. CDR3 bases: TGTGCCAGCAGCGCGGATCCCGTTTCTTCTTACGAGCAGTACTTC.

This clonotype was counted a few times. The chain couples TRBV20-1 to TRBJ1-2, with D perhaps matching TRBD1 (6 bases). The CDR3 totals 14 residues. CDR1 DFQATT and CDR2 SNEGSKA come from the germline V gene (reference sequence). V was shortened by 4 bases and J by 8 bases, with 20 bases between the two germline ends. CDR3 DNA: TGCAGTGCTACGGGATTTCTGGGGGCGAAGGGCTACACCTTC. As protein: CSATGFLGAKGYTF.

V usage is TRBV20-1 and J usage is TRBJ1-5; TRBD1 might be the D (5 bases). This CDR3 has 15 residues. V was shortened by 5 bases and J by 0 bases, with 14 bases between the two germline ends. Per germline, CDR1 DFQATT and CDR2 SNEGSKA (reference sequence). CDR3 DNA sequence: TGCAGTGCTTGGGACCCCCTTAATAGCAATCAGCCCCAGCATTTT. This gives the protein CSAWDPLNSNQPQHF.

This chain links TRBV4-2 with TRBJ2-7; TRBD2 agrees at 8 bases. J gave up 3 bases and V 0 bases, and 10 bases lay outside the gene matches. This CDR3 is built from 17 residues. Germline V lookup: CDR1 LGHNA, CDR2 YNFKEQ. The CDR3: CASSQDRAGGRDYEQYF. CDR3 nucleotide sequence: TGTGCCAGCAGCCAAGATAGGGCGGGAGGCCGGGACTACGAGCAGTACTTC.

The V and J genes are TRBV5-1 and TRBJ2-7, with a possible D match to TRBD2 (6 bases). V lost 4 bases and J 8 bases, leaving 13 bases between the germline ends. CDR3 length equals 12 residues. Germline CDR1 SGHRS, CDR2 YFSETQ. CDR3: CASSPGTDQQYF. The DNA of the CDR3 is TGCGCCAGCAGCCCCGGGACTGACCAGCAGTACTTC.

The chain uses TRBV6-5 and TRBJ2-2; no clear D gene. The CDR3 extends over 14 amino acids. Deletions cut 2 bases from V and 3 bases from J, with 7 bases between. Germline V gene lookup returns CDR1 MNHEY and CDR2 SVGAGI. The CDR3 bases are TGTGCCAGCAGTTACACCCGTGACACCGGGGAGCTGTTTTTT. Encoded protein: CASSYTRDTGELFF.

This clonotype appeared a few times. This chain connects TRBV24-1 to TRBJ1-2; D gene ambiguous. Trimming took off 2 bases at V and 5 bases at J, with 8 bases between the two ends. This CDR3 has 13 amino acids. Per the germline V gene, CDR1 is KGHDR and CDR2 is SFDVKD. The CDR3 nucleotides are TGTGCCACCAGTGATTCCCAGTTTTATGGCTACACCTTC. Protein: CATSDSQFYGYTF.

This clonotype has a handful of counts. The gene calls are TRBV2 and TRBJ2-1; 14 nucleotides align to TRBD2. The CDR3 sequence is 19 residues long. Germline CDR1 and CDR2: SNHLY and FYNNEI. V shed 7 bases and J 0 bases; nucleotides not matched to a gene: 11. Here the CDR3 DNA reads TGTGCCAGCAATCATCCGGGACTAGCGGGGGTTTTCTCCTACAATGAGCAGTTCTTC. Translation gives CASNHPGLAGVFSYNEQFF.

The CDR3 nucleotides are TGTGCCACCAGAGGGGGGGGTAACACAGATACGCAGTATTTT. Its protein product is CATRGGGNTDTQYF. This sequence joins TRBV15 and TRBJ2-3, with a possible D match to TRBD2 (7 bases). Trimming left V 6 bases short and J 2 bases short, with 12 bases between. The germline gives CDR1 LNHNV, CDR2 YYDKDF (reference sequence). This CDR3 spans 14 amino acids.

This clonotype was seen a few times. The chain couples TRBV9 to TRBJ2-1; perhaps D is TRBD1 or TRBD2 (5 bases each). The CDR3 extends over 15 amino acids. V lost 3 bases and J lost 2, with 12 bases in between. CDR1 is SGDLS, CDR2 YYNGEE, per germline. CDR3 DNA: TGTGCCAGCAGCGCCCGGGACGGGGCCTACAATGAGCAGTTCTTC. It encodes CASSARDGAYNEQFF.

This clonotype occurred many times. The V and J genes are TRBV7-9 and TRBJ1-1; D remains unclear. The V gene lost 5 bases and the J gene lost 4 bases, with 11 bases spanning the gap. Germline V gene data show CDR1 as SEHNR and CDR2 as FQNEAQ (reference sequence). CDR3 length: 13 amino acids. CDR3 nucleotides: TGTGCCAGCAGCCCCATAAAGGGCACTGAAGCTTTCTTT. It specifies CASSPIKGTEAFF.

This clonotype was recorded a few times. The chain recombines TRBV20-1 with TRBJ1-1; tentatively, D is TRBD1 (6 bases). There are 12 residues in the CDR3. Germline V lookup: CDR1 DFQATT, CDR2 SNEGSKA (reference sequence). V lost 3 bases, J lost 4 bases, and 9 bases lay in between. The DNA of the CDR3 is TGCAGTGCTAGTCCGGGGGCCACTGAAGCTTTCTTT. Protein sequence: CSASPGATEAFF.

In this sample, this clonotype turned up a few times. The rearrangement uses TRBV12-3 or TRBV12-4 and TRBJ2-1; D gene uncertain. Trimming took 8 bases from V and 4 from J, leaving 12 bases between them. The CDR3 covers 13 residues. For the CDR3, the DNA is TGTGCCAGCTCCCGGGCGGAATACAATGAGCAGTTCTTC. Protein product: CASSRAEYNEQFF.

This clonotype was seen a handful of times. CDR3 in DNA: TGTGCCAGCAGCCGGACTGAAGCTTTCTTT. Translation gives CASSRTEAFF. The rearrangement joins TRBV12-3 or TRBV12-4 to TRBJ1-1; D call uncertain. V was cut by 6 bases and J by 5 bases, with 4 bases left in between. The CDR3 contains 10 residues.

This clonotype was seen more than once but under ten times. This chain connects TRBV6-5 to TRBJ1-1; D may be TRBD1 (6 bases). V gave up 2 bases and J gave up 2 bases, with 12 bases separating them. In germline, CDR1 is MNHEY, CDR2 SVGAGI. This CDR3 is 15 amino acids long. CDR3 nucleotides: TGTGCCAGCAGTTACACCCCGGGACAAAACACTGAAGCTTTCTTT. Protein sequence: CASSYTPGQNTEAFF.

The sample holds a few counts of this clonotype. Written as DNA, the CDR3 is TGCAGTGCTAGAGATCATCTACAGGGTGGCAATCAGCCCCAGCATTTT. Translating it yields CSARDHLQGGNQPQHF. V usage is TRBV20-1 and J usage is TRBJ1-5; a possible D gene is TRBD1 (6 bases). Germline CDR1 reads DFQATT; CDR2 reads SNEGSKA (reference sequence). V lost 0 bases and J lost 2, with 14 bases in between. The CDR3 covers 16 residues.

V usage is TRBV7-2 and J usage is TRBJ2-7; TRBD1 or TRBD2 may be the D gene (5 bases each). The CDR3 has 15 residues. Deletions cut 0 bases from V and 5 bases from J, with 14 bases between. Germline V gene data show CDR1 as SGHTA and CDR2 as FQGNSA. The DNA of the CDR3 is TGTGCCAGCAGCTTAGCGCTAGCAGGGCAGAACGAGCAGTACTTC. Translating gives CASSLALAGQNEQYF.

The table lists this clonotype with a few counts. The chain carries TRBV12-5 and TRBJ2-1; 7 bases map to TRBD1. Losses at the gene ends were 6 bases for V and 2 bases for J; bases not matched to a gene: 4. The CDR3 extends over 14 amino acids. Germline CDR1 and CDR2: LGHNT and FRNRAP. Here the CDR3 reads CASGVTGTYNEQFF. CDR3 in DNA: TGTGCTAGTGGGGTGACAGGGACCTACAATGAGCAGTTCTTC.